This TCR beta chain was observed in a study of T cell repertoires in ileal Crohn's disease. As to this clone: Its antigen is unknown.

TCRdb keeps only in-frame clones here, not all; method: immunoSEQ multiplex PCR. The profile shows 15,000 to 20,000 clones, more than 55% of them singletons. General study points: Endoscopic recurrence occurred in every patient whose clonality exceeded 26.8%.

Sequencing was done on a sample of ileal tissue. The TCR comes from an adult with Crohn's disease.

CDR3 in DNA: TGTGCCAGCGCCCGAGCGGGGGGCCGGGACACAGATACGCAGTATTTT. Translation gives CASARAGGRDTDTQYF. This rearrangement joins TRBV6-6 to TRBJ2-3, with 9 bases identical to TRBD2. Losses at the gene ends were 8 bases for V and 2 bases for J; bases not matched to a gene: 11. CDR1 is MNHNY and CDR2 is SVGAGI in the germline V gene (reference sequence). The CDR3 covers 16 residues.